The 14 T cell receptor beta chains presented below share a single source sample, sequenced in a study of T cell responses to AZD1222 COVID-19 vaccine. TCRdb's table, derived via immunoSEQ multiplex PCR, lists solely in-frame clones and lacks some. The table has around 150,000 clones, roughly nine tenths seen once; the top ten hold around 7.6%. The specimen comprised peripheral blood, sampled 28 days after the second dose of the MenACWY control vaccine. These TCRs come from an adult who received the MenACWY meningococcal vaccine as a control.

This chain links TRBV4-3 with TRBJ1-2; D is unclear. The CDR3 contains 13 residues. Germline CDR1 reads LGHNA; CDR2 reads YSLEER. The V end was cut by 0 bases, the J end by 8 bases, with 10 bases between. The chain's CDR3 is CASSQDPRWGYTF. The CDR3 DNA is TGCGCCAGCAGCCAAGATCCGCGTTGGGGCTACACCTTC.

CDR3 DNA sequence: TGTGCCAGCAGTTTATCAACCGCGAACACGCAGTATTTT. Protein product: CASSLSTANTQYF. The chain uses TRBV27 and TRBJ2-3, with D hard to call. In germline, CDR1 is MNHEY, CDR2 SMNVEV (reference sequence). The CDR3 contains 13 residues. V was clipped by 0 bases and J by 9 bases, with 10 bases between them.

The V gene is TRBV7-8, the J gene TRBJ2-6; the D is unclear. Deletions cut 5 bases from V and 2 bases from J, with 10 bases between. In germline, CDR1 is SGHVS, CDR2 FQNEAQ. The CDR3 contains 15 residues. CDR3 amino acids: CASSPSSAGANVLTF. For the CDR3, the DNA is TGTGCCAGCAGCCCCAGTAGTGCTGGGGCCAACGTCCTGACTTTC.

The genes are TRBV7-2 and TRBJ2-7; 8 positions agree with TRBD1. CDR3 length: 14 residues. Germline loops: CDR1 SGHTA, CDR2 FQGNSA. V was clipped by 5 bases and J by 2 bases; unmatched bases: 5. The CDR3 sequence: CASSERQGPYEQYF. The CDR3 DNA follows: TGTGCCAGCAGCGAAAGACAGGGGCCCTACGAGCAGTACTTC.

The chain is built from TRBV7-2 and TRBJ2-7, with TRBD1 as a possible D gene (6 bases). Trimming cost V 2 bases and J 2 bases, with 13 bases left between them. The CDR3 is 15 amino acids. Per the germline V gene, CDR1 is SGHTA and CDR2 is FQGNSA. CDR3 residues: CASSLQDRLAYEQYF. The CDR3, as DNA: TGTGCCAGCAGCTTACAAGACAGGTTAGCCTACGAGCAGTACTTC.

The J gene is TRBJ2-7, the V gene TRBV19, with D possibly being TRBD1 (6 bases). This CDR3 has 12 amino acids. Trimming removed 4 bases at V and 2 bases at J, with 6 bases between. CDR1 is LNHDA and CDR2 is SQIVND in the germline V gene (reference sequence). CDR3 DNA sequence: TGTGCCAGTAGTAACAGGGCCTACGAGCAGTACTTC. Its protein product is CASSNRAYEQYF.

V is TRBV7-6 and J is TRBJ2-3, with 9 bases that match TRBD1. The V and J ends lost 5 bases and 4 bases, in that order; junction bases with no gene match: 16. This CDR3 has 18 residues. Germline V gives CDR1 SGHVS, CDR2 FNYEAQ. The CDR3 is CASSPTLTGGFLSDTQYF. The CDR3 bases are TGTGCCAGCAGCCCCACCCTGACAGGGGGTTTTTTGTCAGATACGCAGTATTTT.

The chain couples TRBV28 to TRBJ2-1; D perhaps matches TRBD1 (7 bases). The length of the CDR3 is 15 residues. V was pared by 5 bases and J by 6 bases, with 17 bases between. In germline, CDR1 is MDHEN, CDR2 SYDVKM. The DNA of the CDR3 is TGTGCCAGCAGTGCCGCGGAGGGGGCGGGCAATGAGCAGTTCTTC. It encodes CASSAAEGAGNEQFF.

The V gene is TRBV7-2, the J gene TRBJ2-7; D call uncertain. The V end was cut by 1 base, the J end by 4 bases, with 8 bases between. CDR1 SGHTA and CDR2 FQGNSA come from the germline V gene. This CDR3 contains 13 residues. CDR3 in DNA: TGTGCCAGCAGCTTAGAGGGAACGTACGAGCAGTACTTC. It yields the protein CASSLEGTYEQYF.

This clone was observed a single time. This chain uses TRBV19 with TRBJ2-5; D is undetermined. V was pared by 3 bases and J by 0 bases, with 11 bases between. Germline V gene data show CDR1 as LNHDA and CDR2 as SQIVND (reference sequence). This CDR3 spans 15 amino acids. The CDR3 protein is CASSIDHGYQETQYF. The CDR3 nucleotides read TGTGCCAGTAGTATCGACCACGGGTACCAAGAGACCCAGTACTTC.

The chain uses TRBV3-1 (or the pseudogene TRBV3-2) and TRBJ2-5; the match to TRBD1 covers 8 bases. Germline V gene lookup returns CDR1 LGHDT and CDR2 YNNKEL (reference sequence). CDR3 size: 14 residues. Germline trimming cut 4 bases from V and 5 bases from J; bases unmatched to any gene: 6. CDR3 coding DNA: TGTGCCAGCAGCCCGGACAGGGTACGGGAGACCCAGTACTTC. Protein sequence: CASSPDRVRETQYF.

The V gene is TRBV2, the J gene TRBJ2-3; 9 bases match TRBD1. Trimming removed 4 bases from V and 4 bases from J; junction bases left unmatched: 15. This CDR3 is 18 amino acids long. Germline V gene sequence: CDR1 SNHLY, CDR2 FYNNEI. CDR3 nucleotide sequence: TGTGCCAGCAGTGCCCCCTCCTACGCTTGGACAGGGGCAGATACGCAGTATTTT. This gives the protein CASSAPSYAWTGADTQYF.

This clone was counted only a few times. CDR3 residues: CSASGKGLAVSYNEQFF. The CDR3, as DNA: TGCAGTGCTAGTGGGAAGGGACTAGCGGTATCCTACAATGAGCAGTTCTTC. The chain has TRBV20-1 and TRBJ2-1, with 11 bases identical to TRBD2. Germline lookup yields CDR1 DFQATT and CDR2 SNEGSKA (reference sequence). Trimming cost V 3 bases and J 1 base; bases outside gene matches: 8. The CDR3 has 17 amino acids.

This clone was seen only once. The V call is TRBV6-2 or TRBV6-3, the J call TRBJ2-7; a possible D gene is TRBD1 (6 bases). The V end lost 6 bases, the J end lost 2 bases, and 17 bases lay between the germline ends. Germline V gene sequence: CDR1 MNHEY, CDR2 SVGEGT. The CDR3 contains 15 residues. CDR3 protein: CASSYSPTGTYEQYF. The CDR3 bases are TGTGCCAGCAGCTATAGTCCGACAGGAACCTACGAGCAGTACTTC.